These 2 T cell receptor beta chains share one sample of origin, sequenced in a study of shared clonotypes between healthy human individuals. Some clones are missing from TCRdb's copy, which holds only in-frame ones; the method was immunoSEQ multiplex PCR. The profile shows approximately 940,000 clones, approximately 80% of them singletons. Sequencing was done on a sample of memory CD4+ T cells sorted from blood. This sample's subset: CD45RA-negative fraction. The receptors originated from a man between 18 and 35 years old in good health.

The chain is built from TRBV6-6 and TRBJ1-1; unclear D gene. Germline-derived CDR1 and CDR2 are MNHNY and SVGAGI (reference sequence). The CDR3 length is 14 residues. V lost 8 bases, J lost 0 bases, and 13 bases lay in between. The chain's CDR3 is CASWIPGMNTEAFF. The CDR3 DNA reads TGTGCCAGCTGGATTCCGGGGATGAACACTGAAGCTTTCTTT.

The chain links TRBV28 to TRBJ1-4; D perhaps matches TRBD1 (6 bases). Germline lookup yields CDR1 MDHEN and CDR2 SYDVKM. The CDR3 has 14 amino acids. With 8 bases removed from V and 8 bases from J, the gap between germline ends came to 18 bases. The CDR3 region is CASGVTGPGEKLFF. Here the CDR3 DNA reads TGTGCCAGCGGGGTAACAGGGCCTGGCGAAAAACTGTTTTTT. The complete variable domain, with remaining parts taken from reference TRBV28 and TRBJ1-4, reads DVKVTQSSRYLVKRTGEKVFLECVQDMDHENMFWYRQDPGLGLRLIYFSYDVKMKEKGDIPEGYSVSREKKERFSLILESASTNQTSMYLCASGVTGPGEKLFFGSGTQLSVL.